The 13 T cell receptor beta chains below come from one sample, sequenced in a study of CD8 T cells in ankylosing spondylitis. From the 5' RACE reads, TCRdb called clonotypes with MiXCR, one entry per CDR3 protein. Of about 250,000 distinct CDR3 sequences listed, 8% to 10% were seen once; the top ten hold roughly 5%. Sequencing used blood, either unsorted or a sorted T cell fraction (not recorded which). The source is a female donor with ankylosing spondylitis or in good health (not recorded which).

This clonotype was counted many times. The chain carries TRBV7-9 and TRBJ1-1; unclear D gene. The CDR3 totals 13 residues. Trimming shortened V by 3 bases and J by 6 bases, and 11 bases separated the two germline ends. In germline, CDR1 is SEHNR, CDR2 FQNEAQ (reference sequence). CDR3 protein: CASSFSGNPEAFF. The CDR3 region has the DNA TGTGCCAGCAGCTTTTCGGGTAACCCTGAAGCTTTCTTT.

In this sample, this clonotype turned up a few times. The chain combines TRBV11-3 with TRBJ2-2, with D unresolved. The CDR3 runs 15 residues. Germline CDR1 is SGHNT and CDR2 is YENEEA. Trimming removed 5 bases at V and 2 bases at J, with 12 bases between. The CDR3 sequence: CASSPDGPNTGELFF. CDR3 coding DNA: TGTGCCAGCAGCCCCGATGGACCCAACACCGGGGAGCTGTTTTTT.

The V and J genes are TRBV7-2 and TRBJ2-1; TRBD2 matches 8 bases. The J segment lost 7 bases and the V segment lost 6 bases, leaving 11 bases of the junction unmatched. The CDR3 length is 15 residues. CDR1 is SGHTA and CDR2 is FQGNSA in the germline V gene. CDR3 in amino acids: CASSRGLAISNEQFF. DNA of the CDR3: TGTGCCAGCAGTAGAGGACTAGCTATAAGTAATGAGCAGTTCTTC.

Comment on this clonotype: This may be a read error, as it is one base from a much larger clone. The rearrangement uses TRBV28 and TRBJ1-1, with D hard to call. Germline CDR1 MDHEN, CDR2 SYDVKM. This CDR3 region has 14 residues. The V gene lost 6 bases and the J gene lost 11 bases, with 22 bases spanning the gap. In nucleotides, the CDR3 is TGTGCCAGCAGCGCCGGCCAGCGAGTAAGGGCGGCTTTCTTT. This sequence encodes CASSAGQRVRAAFF. Together with reference TRBV28 and TRBJ1-1, the CDR3 gives the full variable domain: DVKVTQSSRYLVKRTGEKVFLECVQDMDHENMFWYRQDPGLGLRLIYFSYDVKMKEKGDIPEGYSVSREKKERFSLILESASTNQTSMYLCASSAGQRVRAAFFGQGTRLTVV.

This clonotype has a count of ten or more. This chain uses TRBV20-1 with TRBJ1-3; possible D gene TRBD1, 6 bases. With 5 bases removed from V and 1 base from J, the gap between germline ends came to 21 bases. Germline loops: CDR1 DFQATT, CDR2 SNEGSKA (reference sequence). This CDR3 has 17 amino acids. The CDR3 here is CSAALPGGGASGNTIYF. CDR3 nucleotide sequence: TGCAGTGCTGCCCTCCCTGGGGGGGGGGCATCTGGAAACACCATATATTTT.

This clonotype was seen a few times. The chain uses TRBV7-8 and TRBJ2-3, with 9 bases identical to TRBD2. V lost 5 bases, J lost 4 bases, and 10 bases stayed unmatched. The CDR3 is made up of 16 amino acids. Germline V gene sequence: CDR1 SGHVS, CDR2 FQNEAQ. The CDR3 sequence: CASSLNSGSLADTQYF. The CDR3 DNA sequence: TGTGCCAGCAGCCTAAATAGCGGGAGTTTGGCAGATACGCAGTATTTT.

In its sample, this clonotype was seen many times. The genes are TRBV10-3 and TRBJ2-2; no clear D gene. The CDR3 loop spans 16 amino acids. The V gene's germline CDR1 is ENHRY and CDR2 SYGVKD. The germline V and J ends were trimmed by 4 bases and 5 bases, with 17 bases remaining between them. CDR3 region: CAISVLPPLETGELFF. In DNA, the CDR3 is TGTGCCATCAGTGTTCTCCCACCCCTAGAGACCGGGGAGCTGTTTTTT.

This clonotype was detected many times. The chain joins TRBV29-1 to TRBJ1-1; D is perhaps TRBD1 (5 bases). This CDR3 region has 14 residues. The germline V gene encodes CDR1 SQVTM and CDR2 ANQGSEA. Trimming pared 4 bases from V and 1 base from J, leaving 13 bases between. CDR3 sequence: CSVAQGGSNTEAFF. CDR3 DNA sequence: TGCAGCGTTGCGCAGGGAGGTTCGAACACTGAAGCTTTCTTT.

About this clonotype: This may arise from a read error, as a much more abundant clone is one base away. The chain employs TRBV2 and TRBJ1-1; D possibly corresponds to TRBD1 (5 bases). Germline CDR1 is SNHLY and CDR2 is FYNNEI. The CDR3 is 14 amino acids. The germline V and J ends were trimmed by 10 bases and 6 bases, with 21 bases remaining between them. Written as DNA, the CDR3 is TGTGCCAACACGACACGGACAAGAGAAGCTGAAGCTTTCTTT. It translates to CANTTRTREAEAFF.

This clonotype was recorded many times. This chain joins TRBV7-2 and TRBJ2-7; TRBD1 matches 7 bases. Trimming removed 2 bases from V and 4 bases from J; junction bases left unmatched: 11. Germline V gives CDR1 SGHTA, CDR2 FQGNSA. This CDR3 region has 16 residues. The CDR3 nucleotides read TGTGCCAGCAGCTTAACGTCGGGGACAGATGTATACGAGCAGTACTTC. This gives the protein CASSLTSGTDVYEQYF.

This clonotype occurred a few times. The chain uses TRBV5-1 and TRBJ2-5; 8 bases fit TRBD2. The V gene's germline CDR1 is SGHRS and CDR2 YFSETQ. There are 15 residues in the CDR3. V trimming: 4 bases; J trimming: 3 bases; junction bases outside the gene matches: 8. The CDR3 is CASSPHSLAEETQYF. The CDR3 DNA reads as TGCGCCAGCAGCCCCCACTCACTAGCGGAAGAGACCCAGTACTTC.

This clonotype was counted many times. V gene TRBV5-1 combines with J gene TRBJ2-3; 10 nucleotides align to TRBD2. Germline V gives CDR1 SGHRS, CDR2 YFSETQ. This CDR3 is 16 amino acids long. V dropped 2 bases and J dropped 0; count of bases not matched to a gene: 3. The CDR3 DNA is TGCGCCAGCAGCTTACTAGCGGGACGTAGCACAGATACGCAGTATTTT. This sequence encodes CASSLLAGRSTDTQYF. Based on the CDR3 plus reference TRBV5-1 and TRBJ2-3, the full variable domain is KAGVTQTPRYLIKTRGQQVTLSCSPISGHRSVSWYQQTPGQGLQFLFEYFSETQRNKGNFPGRFSGRQFSNSRSEMNVSTLELGDSALYLCASSLLAGRSTDTQYFGPGTRLTVL.

This clonotype was recorded many times. The rearrangement joins TRBV28 to TRBJ2-5; 11 bases align to TRBD1. J gave up 5 bases and V 3 bases, and 8 bases lay outside the gene matches. There are 16 residues in the CDR3. The germline gives CDR1 MDHEN, CDR2 SYDVKM. This CDR3 reads CASSFPRTGGVETQYF. The CDR3 DNA reads as TGTGCCAGCAGTTTTCCCCGGACAGGGGGCGTGGAGACCCAGTACTTC.